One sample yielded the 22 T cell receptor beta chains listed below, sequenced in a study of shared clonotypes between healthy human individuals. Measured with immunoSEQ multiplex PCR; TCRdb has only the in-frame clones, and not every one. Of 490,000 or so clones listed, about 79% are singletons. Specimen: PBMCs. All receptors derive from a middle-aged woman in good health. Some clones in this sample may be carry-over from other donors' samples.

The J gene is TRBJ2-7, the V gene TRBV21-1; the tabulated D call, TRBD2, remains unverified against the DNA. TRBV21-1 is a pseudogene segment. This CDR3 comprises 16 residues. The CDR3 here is CASSTAASGNSYEQYF. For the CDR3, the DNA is TGTGCCAGCAGCACCGCTGCTAGCGGGAACTCCTACGAGCAGTACTTC.

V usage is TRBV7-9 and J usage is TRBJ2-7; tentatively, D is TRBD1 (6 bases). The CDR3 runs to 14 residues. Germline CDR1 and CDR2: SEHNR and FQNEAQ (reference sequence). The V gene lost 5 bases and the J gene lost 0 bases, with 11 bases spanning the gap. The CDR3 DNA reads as TGTGCCAGCAGCCCCCGACAGGCCTCCTACGAGCAGTACTTC. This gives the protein CASSPRQASYEQYF.

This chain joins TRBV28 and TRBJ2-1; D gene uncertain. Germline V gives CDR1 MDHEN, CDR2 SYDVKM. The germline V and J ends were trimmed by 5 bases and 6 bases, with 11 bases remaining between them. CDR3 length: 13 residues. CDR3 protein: CASSVDMLNEQFF. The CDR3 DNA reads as TGTGCCAGCAGTGTCGACATGCTCAATGAGCAGTTCTTC.

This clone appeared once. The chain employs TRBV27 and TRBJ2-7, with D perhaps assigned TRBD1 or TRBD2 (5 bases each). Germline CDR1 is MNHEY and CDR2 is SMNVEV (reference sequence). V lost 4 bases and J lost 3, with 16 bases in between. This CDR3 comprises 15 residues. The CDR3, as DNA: TGTGCCAGCAGTTCCCGACCGGGACCGCACTACGAGCAGTACTTC. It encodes CASSSRPGPHYEQYF.

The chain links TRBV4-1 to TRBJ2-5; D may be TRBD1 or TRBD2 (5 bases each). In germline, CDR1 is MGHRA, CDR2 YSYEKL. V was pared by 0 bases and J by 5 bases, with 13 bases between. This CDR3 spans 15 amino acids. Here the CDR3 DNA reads TGCGCCAGCAGCCAAGATGGGACGGTGTGGGAGACCCAGTACTTC. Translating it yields CASSQDGTVWETQYF.

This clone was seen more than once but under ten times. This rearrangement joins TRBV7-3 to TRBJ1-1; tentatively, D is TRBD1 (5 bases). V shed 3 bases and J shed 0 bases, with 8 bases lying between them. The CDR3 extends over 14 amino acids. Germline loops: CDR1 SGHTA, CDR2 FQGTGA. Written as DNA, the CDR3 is TGTGCCAGCAGCTTGAACAGGATGAACACTGAAGCTTTCTTT. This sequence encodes CASSLNRMNTEAFF.

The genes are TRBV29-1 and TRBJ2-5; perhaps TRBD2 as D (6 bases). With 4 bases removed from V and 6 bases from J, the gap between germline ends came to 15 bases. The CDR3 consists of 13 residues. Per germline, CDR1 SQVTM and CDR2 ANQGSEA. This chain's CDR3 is CSVGGEERKTQYF. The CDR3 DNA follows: TGCAGCGTTGGGGGGGAGGAGAGGAAGACCCAGTACTTC.

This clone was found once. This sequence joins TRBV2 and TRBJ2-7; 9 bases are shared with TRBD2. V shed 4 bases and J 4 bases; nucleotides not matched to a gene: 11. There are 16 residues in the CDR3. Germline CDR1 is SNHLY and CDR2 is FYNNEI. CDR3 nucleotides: TGTGCCAGCAGTGGATACTTGGTAGCGGGGGTATACGAGCAGTACTTC. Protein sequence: CASSGYLVAGVYEQYF.

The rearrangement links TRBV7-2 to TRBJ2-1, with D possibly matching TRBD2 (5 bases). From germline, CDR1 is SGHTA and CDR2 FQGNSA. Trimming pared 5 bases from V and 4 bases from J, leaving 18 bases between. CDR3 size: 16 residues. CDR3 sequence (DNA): TGTGCCAGCAGCCCCAGGTCCGGCGGAGGATACAATGAGCAGTTCTTC. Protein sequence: CASSPRSGGGYNEQFF.

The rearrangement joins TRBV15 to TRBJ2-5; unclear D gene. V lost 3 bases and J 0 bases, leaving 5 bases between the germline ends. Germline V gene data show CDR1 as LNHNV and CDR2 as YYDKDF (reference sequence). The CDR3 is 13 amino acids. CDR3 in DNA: TGTGCCACCAGCAGTGGAAACCAAGAGACCCAGTACTTC. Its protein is CATSSGNQETQYF.

The CDR3 DNA reads as TGCAGCGTTGTAGCAGTTGAAGCTTTCTTT. Its translation: CSVVAVEAFF. The chain recombines TRBV29-1 with TRBJ1-1; D not resolved. Germline assignment: CDR1 SQVTM and CDR2 ANQGSEA. Trimming shortened V by 4 bases and J by 7 bases, and 7 bases separated the two germline ends. The CDR3 covers 10 residues.

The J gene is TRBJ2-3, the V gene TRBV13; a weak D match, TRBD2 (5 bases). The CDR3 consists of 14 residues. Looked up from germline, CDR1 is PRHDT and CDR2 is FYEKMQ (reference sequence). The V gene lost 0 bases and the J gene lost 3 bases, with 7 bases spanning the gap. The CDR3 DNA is TGTGCCAGCAGCTTAGGAGAGGGTACAGATACGCAGTATTTT. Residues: CASSLGEGTDTQYF.

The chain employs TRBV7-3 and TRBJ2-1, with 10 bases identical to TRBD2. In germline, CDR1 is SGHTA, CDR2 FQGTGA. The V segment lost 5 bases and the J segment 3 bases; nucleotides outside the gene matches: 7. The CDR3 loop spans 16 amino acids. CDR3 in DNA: TGTGCCAGCAGCCCCCAAGGACTAGCGGTCTACAATGAGCAGTTCTTC. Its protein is CASSPQGLAVYNEQFF.

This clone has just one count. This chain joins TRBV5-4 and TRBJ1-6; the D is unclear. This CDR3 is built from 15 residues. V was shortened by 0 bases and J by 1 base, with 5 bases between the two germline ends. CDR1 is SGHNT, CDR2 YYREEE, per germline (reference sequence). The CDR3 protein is CASSLGTSYNSPLHF. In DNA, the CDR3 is TGTGCCAGCAGCTTGGGTACTTCCTATAATTCACCCCTCCACTTT.

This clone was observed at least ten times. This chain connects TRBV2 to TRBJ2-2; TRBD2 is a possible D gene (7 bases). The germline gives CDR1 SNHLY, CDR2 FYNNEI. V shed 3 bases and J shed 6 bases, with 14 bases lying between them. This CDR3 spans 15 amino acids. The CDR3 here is CASSEGQGRAGELFF. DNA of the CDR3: TGTGCCAGCAGTGAGGGGCAGGGGAGGGCCGGGGAGCTGTTTTTT.

CDR3 DNA: TGTGCCAGCAGTTACTCTAACACAGATACGCAGTATTTT. Its protein is CASSYSNTDTQYF. This chain uses TRBV6-6 with TRBJ2-3; D is ambiguous. Germline-derived CDR1 and CDR2 are MNHNY and SVGAGI (reference sequence). CDR3 size: 13 residues. With 0 bases removed from V and 2 bases from J, the gap between germline ends came to 3 bases.

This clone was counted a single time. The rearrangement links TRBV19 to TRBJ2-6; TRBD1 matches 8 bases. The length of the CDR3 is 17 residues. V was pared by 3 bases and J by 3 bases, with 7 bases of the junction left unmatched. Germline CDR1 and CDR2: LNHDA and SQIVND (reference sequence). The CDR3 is CASSIYGQGYGANVLTF. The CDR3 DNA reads TGTGCCAGTAGTATCTACGGACAGGGTTATGGGGCCAACGTCCTGACTTTC.

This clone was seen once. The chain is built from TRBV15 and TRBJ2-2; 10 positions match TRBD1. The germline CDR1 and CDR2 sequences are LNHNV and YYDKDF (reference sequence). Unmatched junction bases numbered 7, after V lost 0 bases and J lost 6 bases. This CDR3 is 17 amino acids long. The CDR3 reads CATSRDLWTGGSGELFF. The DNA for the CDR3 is TGTGCCACCAGCAGAGATCTTTGGACAGGGGGATCCGGGGAGCTGTTTTTT.

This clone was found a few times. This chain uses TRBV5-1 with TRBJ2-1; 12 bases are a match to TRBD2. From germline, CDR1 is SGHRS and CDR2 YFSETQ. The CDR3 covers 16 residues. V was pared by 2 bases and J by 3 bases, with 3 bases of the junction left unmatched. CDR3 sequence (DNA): TGCGCCAGCAGCTTTATGGGACTAGCGGGCTACAATGAGCAGTTCTTC. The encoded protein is CASSFMGLAGYNEQFF.

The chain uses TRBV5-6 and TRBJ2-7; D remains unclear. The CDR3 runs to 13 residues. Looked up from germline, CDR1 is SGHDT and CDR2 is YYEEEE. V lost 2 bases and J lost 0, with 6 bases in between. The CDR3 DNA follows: TGTGCCAGCAGCTTTCAGAGCTCCTACGAGCAGTACTTC. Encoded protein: CASSFQSSYEQYF.

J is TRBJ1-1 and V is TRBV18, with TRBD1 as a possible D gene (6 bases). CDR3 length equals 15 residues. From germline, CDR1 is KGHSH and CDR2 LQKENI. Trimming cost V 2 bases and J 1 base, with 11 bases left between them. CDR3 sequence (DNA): TGTGCCAGCTCACCAACGGGGGCGGCGAACACTGAAGCTTTCTTT. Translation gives CASSPTGAANTEAFF. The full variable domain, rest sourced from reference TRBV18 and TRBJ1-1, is NAGVMQNPRHLVRRRGQEARLRCSPMKGHSHVYWYRQLPEEGLKFMVYLQKENIIDESGMPKERFSAEFPKEGPSILRIQQVVRGDSAAYFCASSPTGAANTEAFFGQGTRLTVV.

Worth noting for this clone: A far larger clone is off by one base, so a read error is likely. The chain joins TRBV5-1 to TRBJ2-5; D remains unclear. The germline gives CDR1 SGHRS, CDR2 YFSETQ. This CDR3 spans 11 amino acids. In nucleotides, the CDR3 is TGCGCCAGCAGCTTCCAAGGGACCCAGTACTTC. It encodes CASSFQGTQYF.